This T cell receptor (beta chain) was captured in a study of shared clonotypes between healthy human individuals (dated by TCRdb to 2018 to 2021). Regarding the complete study: The cohort comprised two women and a few men aged 18 to 49 years. To estimate repertoire size and how much clonotype sharing occurs between individuals, the study deeply sequenced the blood TCR repertoires of roughly 5 healthy adults. Leukapheresis yielded between about 0.8 and 9.5 billion PBMCs per donor. For each donor, CD4 naive and CD4 memory were each given three plates, CD8 naive was given two plates, and CD8 memory was given one plate. Libraries were prepared and TCR repertoires were sequenced by different laboratories using diverse techniques, in order to increase sequencing depth and limit assay-specific biases. Results and caveats for the whole study, not just this receptor: Compared with non-shared clonotypes, clonotypes shared by all four sorted-subset donors had higher generation probabilities. Based on pairwise subsampling, the degree of clonotype sharing among donors was expected to be affected by sequencing depth. Sampling was limited to blood, and TCR repertoires in tissue likely differ from TCR repertoires in blood. Naive subsets generally had larger estimated clonotype richness than memory subsets. Because the study included a small number of donors, the genetic and exposure-history diversity represented was limited. Incomplete sequencing was indicated by rarefaction of sorted-subset datasets, despite the large sequencing depth. When a handful of donors were compared, the shared fraction of clonotypes was about 5% for naive CD4, 3% to 4% for naive CD8, roughly 2.5% for memory CD4, and roughly 0.43% for memory CD8.

The donors were healthy, HIV-negative adults with no recently reported acute infections or vaccinations. Every donor was a Caucasian adult residing in Nashville, Tennessee, USA. Magnetic negative selection was used to enrich CD4+ T cells, after which naive cells were positively selected on CD45RA and the negative fraction became the memory subset. Blood was obtained by leukapheresis, after which PBMCs were separated by Ficoll-Histopaque density gradient centrifugation and cryopreserved in liquid nitrogen vapor phase. Analytical flow cytometry was used to check the purity and quantity of every magnetically sorted T cell population. Each sorted fraction had its genomic DNA isolated and then quantified by UV absorbance on a Nanodrop 2000c. The sample holds a few counts of this clone. There is no known antigen for this receptor. No qualities accompany the bases; no much larger clone lies one base away.

Using the deep immunoSEQ assay, TCR CDR3 regions were amplified from genomic DNA by multiplex PCR. Genomic DNA extracted from each cell subset was distributed evenly over all wells of several immunoSEQ 96-well plates, and each plate served as one replicate. For sorted subsets, roughly 0.2 ug genomic DNA, equal to about 30,000 T cell genomes, was loaded into each replicate PCR. The purified libraries were quantified using a Qubit 3.0 fluorometer, sized with a Bioanalyzer 2100, and then quantified again using the KAPA Library Quantification kit. Every immunoSEQ 96-well plate was sequenced on a dedicated single-read 150-cycle Illumina NextSeq 550 flow cell. Turning to the authors' computational methods: The immunoSEQ output contained only junctional sequences without quality scores, so filtering could not match that applied to full-length reads. Sequences were annotated with PyIR, a Python wrapper for IgBLAST v1.9, using IMGT germline references to assign V/J genes and CDR3. Reads with weak V/J assignments (E-value above 1e-6), missing CDR3, stop codons, out-of-frame junctions, or ambiguous translated residues were removed. V3J clonotypes were defined as sequences sharing an identical inferred V gene, J gene, and CDR3 amino acid sequence. The percentage overlap between two repertoires was calculated by dividing the number of shared unique clonotypes by the size of the smaller repertoire. Richness of each repertoire was evaluated using RTK rarefaction, the Chao1 estimator, and Recon v2.1 estimates of unobserved clonotypes. Generation probabilities for all TCRbeta clonotypes obtained by the gDNA method from a handful of donors were computed using OLGA. This immuneACCESS table, as held by TCRdb, lists in-frame sequences with V and J called but not all clones. Of the missing ones, under half trace to an unresolved V gene in checked studies; the others have no known cause. The V and J calls and clone size were taken over from that table, and D and trimming were inferred from the DNA. In this sample the table shows about 2.4 million clones, over 85% of which occur a single time. The top ten clones comprise 0.36% of the sample.

The receptor comes from a man younger than 35 in good health. Some clones in this sample may be carry-over from other donors' samples. Material: naive CD4+ T cells from PBMCs. Explained via the paper, the cell subset or site label denotes: CD45RA+ positively selected.

The CDR3 protein is CASSLAGGRANTEAFF. The DNA sequence is as follows: TGTGCCAGCAGCTTGGCCGGTGGCAGGGCGAACACTGAAGCTTTCTTT. The rearranged chain carries TRBV5-4 and TRBJ1-1, and perhaps TRBD1 as D gene, on 5 matching bases. Between the V and J ends, shortened by 0 bases and 1 base respectively, the junction contains 13 bases. In the germline V gene (reference sequence), CDR1 corresponds to SGHNT and CDR2 to YYREEE. From the cysteine through the phenylalanine, the CDR3 covers 16 amino acids. Kept here is only the CDR3 DNA, which spans 48 bases and is read in frame from base 1.